This T cell receptor (beta chain) was recovered during a study of cytomegalovirus exposure and HLA in healthy donors. It was with 60 Vbeta and 13 Jbeta primers that the PCR ran. The method was immunoSEQ multiplex PCR; TCRdb's version includes in-frame clones alone and lacks a portion of them. The table includes 150,000 to 200,000 clones, approximately 73% detected once. V trimming: 7 bases; J trimming: 6 bases; junction bases outside the gene matches: 6. Germline CDR1 is SGHAT and CDR2 is FQNNGV. The CDR3 has 13 amino acids. Concerning this clone: Its antigen is as yet unknown.

General observations from the study: Presence/absence analyses took donor sequencing depth as roughly uniform. As immune exposure information, only CMV serostatus was available. Specificity of three CMV-associated chains for CMV antigens was verified in vitro. Later on, an analysis found that several of the most significant clusters appeared to be linked to common viral pathogens, which included parvovirus B19.

This sequence joins TRBV11-2 and TRBJ2-1, with 7 bases fitting TRBD2. This receptor was identified in a man aged 30 to 39 in good health and CMV-seropositive. Sequenced sample: PBMCs. The CDR3 DNA is TGTGCCAGCACCAAGACTAGCCCCAATGAGCAGTTCTTC. It encodes CASTKTSPNEQFF.